This is a list of T cell receptor beta chains from one sample in a study of cytomegalovirus exposure and HLA in healthy donors. Sequenced by immunoSEQ multiplex PCR; TCRdb stores in-frame clones only, minus some. The sample holds hundreds of thousands of clones, roughly 91% seen once. Sequencing was carried out using PBMCs. These receptors originate from a woman aged 18-29 years in good health and CMV-seropositive. The CDR3 runs from the conserved cysteine through the conserved F or W.

TRBV5-6	TRBJ1-2	CASSPGQGGYGYTF
TRBV25-1	TRBJ2-7	CASSLSYEQYF
TRBV9	TRBJ1-1	CASSSTGNTEAFF
TRBV7-2	TRBJ2-1	CASSLAIRVASSYNEQFF
TRBV28	TRBJ1-1	CATGTVNTEAFF
TRBV4-1	TRBJ2-1	CASSRVVGLAGNEQFF
TRBV25-1	TRBJ1-3	CASSEYTGAGNTIYF
TRBV9	TRBJ1-5	CASSSTRGSPQHF
TRBV27	TRBJ1-5	CASSQRLGRVNQPQHF
TRBV5-1	TRBJ2-1	CASSKTSPSYNEQFF
TRBV19	TRBJ2-3	CASGPGTSGSDTQYF
TRBV6-6	TRBJ1-2	CASSYSAGEYYGYTF
TRBV5-1	TRBJ2-5	CASSLAEWVQETQYF
TRBV27	TRBJ1-2	CASSLWAQGKRGYTF
TRBV6-1	TRBJ1-1	CASSASGDSPRGAFF
TRBV28	TRBJ1-4	CASSPPTPRGEKLFF
TRBV19	TRBJ2-7	CASSIRQGALYEQYF
TRBV4-1	TRBJ1-5	CASSQAWTAKNQPQHF
TRBV9	TRBJ2-7	CASGTSGSHYYEQYF
TRBV7-8	TRBJ2-5	CASSPGQGGSRETQYF
TRBV10-3	TRBJ1-2	CAISEGQGALSYGYTF
TRBV28	TRBJ2-2	CASSSTRGRGRVTGELFF
TRBV6-1	TRBJ1-3	CASSAPDSSGNTIYF
TRBV6-5	TRBJ2-7	CASSLSPSYEQYF
TRBV9	TRBJ2-7	CASSVGLGDYEQYF
TRBV4-2	TRBJ2-5	CASSQVDGRLIQETQYF
TRBV28	TRBJ1-5	CASSLVAGYSNQPQHF
TRBV11-3	TRBJ1-1	CASSSRQGLNTEAFF
TRBV2	TRBJ2-3	CASSRQGDTQYF
TRBV9	TRBJ2-1	CASSPRQGGHNEQFF
TRBV4-1	TRBJ1-1	CASSQEGGLEAFF
TRBV28	TRBJ1-2	CASSGQGVYGYTF
TRBV7-6	TRBJ1-3	CASSLRGNTIYF
TRBV5-4	TRBJ2-3	CASSFTGYSTDTQYF
TRBV5-1	TRBJ1-4	CASSLAPDEKLFF
TRBV27	TRBJ1-5	CASSLAGVEGQPQHF
TRBV5-1	TRBJ2-5	CASSSGLGQETQYF
TRBV28	TRBJ2-7	CASSLGRGHYEQYF
TRBV30	TRBJ2-1	CAWSVSGRSYYNEQFF
TRBV4-2	TRBJ2-7	CASSQDFLTSSDSFEQYF
TRBV5-1	TRBJ2-7	CASSSDRTYEQYF
TRBV9	TRBJ2-3	CASSVEGSGNAITDTQYF
TRBV5-4	TRBJ2-2	CASSFSLAGAGELFF
TRBV6-1	TRBJ2-7	CASSEGRPGTGIFEQYF
TRBV19	TRBJ1-4	CASNPGEKLFF
TRBV4-1	TRBJ2-4	CASSPPGQVVNIQYF